This entry lists 3 T cell receptor beta chains sequenced from one sample in a study of CD8 T cells in ankylosing spondylitis. TCRdb reanalysed the 5' RACE reads using MiXCR and keeps one entry per CDR3 protein. The repertoire holds around 130,000 distinct CDR3 sequences, with more than 6.5% as singletons. Source material: blood, either unsorted or a sorted T cell fraction (not recorded which). Source of these receptors: a male donor with ankylosing spondylitis or in good health (not recorded which).

This clonotype was picked up many times. The genes are TRBV5-5 and TRBJ2-5; no reliable D call. Germline CDR1 SGHKS, CDR2 YYEKEE (reference sequence). The CDR3 length is 14 residues. Trimming left V 8 bases short and J 5 bases short, with 19 bases between. The CDR3 loop is CASIIDGSGETQYF. The CDR3, as DNA: TGTGCCAGTATTATAGACGGCTCCGGGGAGACCCAGTACTTC. The entire variable domain, with the rest obtained from reference TRBV5-5 and TRBJ2-5, is as follows: DAGVTQSPTHLIKTRGQQVTLRCSPISGHKSVSWYQQVLGQGPQFIFQYYEKEERGRGNFPDRFSARQFPNYSSELNVNALLLGDSALYLCASIIDGSGETQYFGPGTRLLVL.

This clonotype has ten or more counts. The V call is TRBV21-1, the J call TRBJ1-6; the table's D gene call, TRBD1, was not cross checked with the DNA. TRBV21-1 is a pseudogene locus. The CDR3 consists of 14 residues. CDR3 loop: CASSKGTGNSPLHF. DNA of the CDR3: TGTGCCAGCAGCAAAGGGACAGGGAATTCACCCCTCCACTTT.

V gene TRBV3-1 combines with J gene TRBJ2-7, with TRBD1 matching over 7 bases. CDR3 size: 14 residues. The V gene's germline CDR1 is LGHDT and CDR2 YNNKEL (reference sequence). With V trimmed by 1 base and J by 4 bases, 4 bases remained unmatched. For the CDR3, the DNA is TGTGCCAGCAGCCAAGGGGACAGCGAGTACGAGCAGTACTTC. As protein: CASSQGDSEYEQYF.